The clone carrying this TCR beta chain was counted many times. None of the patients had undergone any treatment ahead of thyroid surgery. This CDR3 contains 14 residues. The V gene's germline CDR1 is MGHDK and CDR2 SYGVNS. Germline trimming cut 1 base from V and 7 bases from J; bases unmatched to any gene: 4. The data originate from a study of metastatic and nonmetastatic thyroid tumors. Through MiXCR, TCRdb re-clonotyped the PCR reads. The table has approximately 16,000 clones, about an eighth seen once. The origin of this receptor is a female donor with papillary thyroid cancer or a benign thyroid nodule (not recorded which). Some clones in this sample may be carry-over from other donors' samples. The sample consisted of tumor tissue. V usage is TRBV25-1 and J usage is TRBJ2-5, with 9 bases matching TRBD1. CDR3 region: CASSESRQGGTQYF. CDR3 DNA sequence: TGTGCCAGCAGTGAATCCAGACAGGGGGGGACCCAGTACTTC. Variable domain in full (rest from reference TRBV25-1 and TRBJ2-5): EADIYQTPRYLVIGTGKKITLECSQTMGHDKMYWYQQDPGMELHLIHYSYGVNSTEKGDLSSESTVSRIRTEHFPLTLESARPSHTSQYLCASSESRQGGTQYFGPGTRLLVL.